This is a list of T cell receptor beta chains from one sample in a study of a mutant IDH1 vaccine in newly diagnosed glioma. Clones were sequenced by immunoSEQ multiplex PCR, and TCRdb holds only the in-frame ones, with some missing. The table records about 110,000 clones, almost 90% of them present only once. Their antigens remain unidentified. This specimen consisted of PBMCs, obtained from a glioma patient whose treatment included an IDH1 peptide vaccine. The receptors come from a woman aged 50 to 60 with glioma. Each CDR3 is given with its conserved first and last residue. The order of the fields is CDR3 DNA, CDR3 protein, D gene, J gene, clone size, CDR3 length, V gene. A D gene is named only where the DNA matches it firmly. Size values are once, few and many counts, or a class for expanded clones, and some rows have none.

CDR3 DNA: TGTGCCAGCAGCTATGGGGAAATTCAAGAGACCCAGTACTTC
CDR3 protein: CASSYGEIQETQYF
D gene: NA
J gene: TRBJ2-5
clone size: NA
CDR3 length: 14
V gene: TRBV11-1

CDR3 DNA: TGTGCCAGCAGTTACTCGGCAGGGTGGGAGAAGGGAAAACTGTTTTTT
CDR3 protein: CASSYSAGWEKGKLFF
D gene: NA
J gene: TRBJ1-4
clone size: few
CDR3 length: 16
V gene: TRBV6-5

CDR3 DNA: TGTGCCACCAGCAGAGATACCGGGGAGACCCAGTACTTC
CDR3 protein: CATSRDTGETQYF
D gene: NA
J gene: TRBJ2-5
clone size: NA
CDR3 length: 13
V gene: TRBV15

CDR3 DNA: TGTGCCAGCAGCTACAACAGGGGTGGTGGGACAGATACGCAGTATTTT
CDR3 protein: CASSYNRGGGTDTQYF
D gene: TRBD1
J gene: TRBJ2-3
clone size: NA
CDR3 length: 16
V gene: TRBV7-8

CDR3 DNA: TGTGCCAGCACTCCACTAGACGATGAGCAGTTCTTC
CDR3 protein: CASTPLDDEQFF
D gene: NA
J gene: TRBJ2-1
clone size: NA
CDR3 length: 12
V gene: TRBV2

CDR3 DNA: TGTGCCAGCAGTGAAGCTAGCGGGAGGGGCGAGCAGTACTTC
CDR3 protein: CASSEASGRGEQYF
D gene: TRBD2
J gene: TRBJ2-7
clone size: NA
CDR3 length: 14
V gene: TRBV6-1

CDR3 DNA: TGTGCCAGCAGCCAAGAGGTAGCGGGATTCACCGGGGAGCTGTTTTTT
CDR3 protein: CASSQEVAGFTGELFF
D gene: TRBD2
J gene: TRBJ2-2
clone size: NA
CDR3 length: 16
V gene: TRBV5-8

CDR3 DNA: TGTGCCAGCTCAGCTTCAAGGGGGACTAGCGGTTACAATGAGCAGTTCTTC
CDR3 protein: CASSASRGTSGYNEQFF
D gene: TRBD2
J gene: TRBJ2-1
clone size: NA
CDR3 length: 17
V gene: TRBV5-6

CDR3 DNA: TGTGCCAGCAGCTATACCGGGACATACACAGATACGCAGTATTTT
CDR3 protein: CASSYTGTYTDTQYF
D gene: NA
J gene: TRBJ2-3
clone size: NA
CDR3 length: 15
V gene: TRBV7-9

CDR3 DNA: TGTGCCACCAGCAGGATGGACAGGGTAGCCAAAAACATTCAGTACTTC
CDR3 protein: CATSRMDRVAKNIQYF
D gene: TRBD1
J gene: TRBJ2-4
clone size: few
CDR3 length: 16
V gene: TRBV15

CDR3 DNA: TGTGCCAGCTCACGATGGACAGGAGTTAATGAAAAACTGTTTTTT
CDR3 protein: CASSRWTGVNEKLFF
D gene: TRBD1
J gene: TRBJ1-4
clone size: NA
CDR3 length: 15
V gene: TRBV18

CDR3 DNA: TGTGCCAGCAGCCCAGGGTCAGGTACGCAGTATTTT
CDR3 protein: CASSPGSGTQYF
D gene: NA
J gene: TRBJ2-3
clone size: NA
CDR3 length: 12
V gene: TRBV5-5

CDR3 DNA: TGCGCCAGCAGCTTGGGCCAGCCCATGTCCTACAATGAGCAGTTCTTC
CDR3 protein: CASSLGQPMSYNEQFF
D gene: NA
J gene: TRBJ2-1
clone size: once
CDR3 length: 16
V gene: TRBV5-1

CDR3 DNA: TGCGCCAGCAGCTTGCTAACGGGAGAGGGGGATGAGCAGTTCTTC
CDR3 protein: CASSLLTGEGDEQFF
D gene: NA
J gene: TRBJ2-1
clone size: NA
CDR3 length: 15
V gene: TRBV5-1

CDR3 DNA: TGTGCCAGCAAGCTTACAGGCAACTATGGCTACACCTTC
CDR3 protein: CASKLTGNYGYTF
D gene: NA
J gene: TRBJ1-2
clone size: NA
CDR3 length: 13
V gene: TRBV7-9

CDR3 DNA: TGTGCCAGCAGCTTAGACAGGTACGAGCAGTACTTC
CDR3 protein: CASSLDRYEQYF
D gene: NA
J gene: TRBJ2-7
clone size: NA
CDR3 length: 12
V gene: TRBV11-3

CDR3 DNA: TGTGCCAGCAGCCCCGTAGGGTTGAACACTGAAGCTTTCTTT
CDR3 protein: CASSPVGLNTEAFF
D gene: NA
J gene: TRBJ1-1
clone size: NA
CDR3 length: 14
V gene: TRBV7-8

CDR3 DNA: TGTGCCAGCAGTACCGGACAGCCCCTCTATGGCTACACCTTC
CDR3 protein: CASSTGQPLYGYTF
D gene: NA
J gene: TRBJ1-2
clone size: NA
CDR3 length: 14
V gene: TRBV28

CDR3 DNA: TGTGCCTGGACGGCAGGGGGGGCGGGGGGGAACACTGAAGCTTTCTTT
CDR3 protein: CAWTAGGAGGNTEAFF
D gene: TRBD1
J gene: TRBJ1-1
clone size: NA
CDR3 length: 16
V gene: TRBV30

CDR3 DNA: TGTGCCTGGAGTGGGACAGGGTCGGGCTACGAGCAGTACTTC
CDR3 protein: CAWSGTGSGYEQYF
D gene: TRBD1
J gene: TRBJ2-7
clone size: NA
CDR3 length: 14
V gene: TRBV30

CDR3 DNA: TGCGCCAGCAGCTTAGGCGGAATCTCCGGACTAGCGGGAGAAGTTGCCTACGAGCAGTACTTC
CDR3 protein: CASSLGGISGLAGEVAYEQYF
D gene: TRBD2
J gene: TRBJ2-7
clone size: NA
CDR3 length: 21
V gene: TRBV5-1

CDR3 DNA: TGTGCCAGCAGCTCCGGAAGCGGGAGGGCTGGGGCCAACGTCCTGACTTTC
CDR3 protein: CASSSGSGRAGANVLTF
D gene: TRBD2
J gene: TRBJ2-6
clone size: NA
CDR3 length: 17
V gene: TRBV9

CDR3 DNA: TGCGCCAGCAGCTTGAGGGGTATCGGCACTGAAGCTTTCTTT
CDR3 protein: CASSLRGIGTEAFF
D gene: NA
J gene: TRBJ1-1
clone size: NA
CDR3 length: 14
V gene: TRBV5-1

CDR3 DNA: TGTGCCAGCAGGATGGGTCCCGGGGAGCTGTTTTTT
CDR3 protein: CASRMGPGELFF
D gene: NA
J gene: TRBJ2-2
clone size: NA
CDR3 length: 12
V gene: TRBV27

CDR3 DNA: TGTGCCAGCAGCTCCTTAGCGGGGAGGGACTACGAGCAGTACTTC
CDR3 protein: CASSSLAGRDYEQYF
D gene: TRBD2
J gene: TRBJ2-7
clone size: NA
CDR3 length: 15
V gene: TRBV11-2

CDR3 DNA: TGCGCCAGCAGCCCTAGCGGGACAGGGGAGCAGTACTTC
CDR3 protein: CASSPSGTGEQYF
D gene: NA
J gene: TRBJ2-7
clone size: NA
CDR3 length: 13
V gene: TRBV10-1

CDR3 DNA: TGTGCCAGTAGTCCTCAGGGGACCGGAAACACCATATATTTT
CDR3 protein: CASSPQGTGNTIYF
D gene: NA
J gene: TRBJ1-3
clone size: NA
CDR3 length: 14
V gene: TRBV19